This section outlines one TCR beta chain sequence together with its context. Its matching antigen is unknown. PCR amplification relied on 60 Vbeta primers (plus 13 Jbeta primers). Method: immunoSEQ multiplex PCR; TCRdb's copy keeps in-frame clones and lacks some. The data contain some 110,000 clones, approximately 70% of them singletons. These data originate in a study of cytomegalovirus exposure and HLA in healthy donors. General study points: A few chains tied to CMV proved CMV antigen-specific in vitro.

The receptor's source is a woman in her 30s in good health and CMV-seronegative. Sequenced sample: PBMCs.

CDR3 protein: CASKGQGSSGNTIYF. The CDR3 DNA reads as TGTGCCAGCAAGGGACAGGGGAGCTCTGGAAACACCATATATTTT. This sequence joins TRBV6-1 and TRBJ1-3; 10 positions match TRBD1. Germline lookup yields CDR1 MNHNS and CDR2 SASEGT. This CDR3 region has 15 residues. V was clipped by 7 bases and J by 0 bases; unmatched bases: 3.